What follows are 14 T cell receptor beta chains derived from one specimen sequenced in a study of blood T cell repertoires in COVID-19. Profiling relied on immunoSEQ multiplex PCR, and the TCRdb table lists in-frame clones only, not all of them. The table shows 250,000 to 400,000 clones, with roughly 90% occurring only once. The sequencing input was peripheral blood. These receptors were taken from a woman between 25 and 40 years old with COVID-19, enrolled during active disease.

This chain joins TRBV5-4 and TRBJ1-4; D is perhaps TRBD1 (5 bases). CDR3 size: 11 residues. V lost 3 bases, J lost 8 bases, and 5 bases lay in between. Germline CDR1 reads SGHNT; CDR2 reads YYREEE (reference sequence). This CDR3 is CASSWTEKLFF. The CDR3 DNA reads as TGTGCCAGCAGCTGGACAGAAAAACTGTTTTTT.

The chain uses TRBV30 and TRBJ2-3; D is uncertain. With 3 bases removed from V and 5 bases from J, the gap between germline ends came to 6 bases. CDR3 length equals 11 residues. The germline CDR1 and CDR2 sequences are GTSNPN and SVGIG (reference sequence). The CDR3: CAWSLGDTQYF. In nucleotides, the CDR3 is TGTGCCTGGAGCCTAGGAGATACGCAGTATTTT.

The chain has TRBV6-5 and TRBJ1-1; TRBD1 matches at 8 bases. This CDR3 comprises 14 residues. Germline V gives CDR1 MNHEY, CDR2 SVGAGI. Losses at the gene ends were 5 bases for V and 11 bases for J; bases not matched to a gene: 13. CDR3 sequence (DNA): TGTGCCAGCAGTACTATTAATGACTACAGGGGGGCTTTCTTT. This encodes CASSTINDYRGAFF.

The chain has TRBV7-2 and TRBJ2-3; D may be TRBD1 (6 bases). Germline loops: CDR1 SGHTA, CDR2 FQGNSA. The CDR3 runs 15 residues. Between the trimmed V and J ends, which lost 5 bases and 2 bases, there was a span of 14 bases. CDR3 nucleotides: TGTGCCAGCAGCCGGGGACAAGGGTTCACAGATACGCAGTATTTT. Residues: CASSRGQGFTDTQYF.

The gene calls are TRBV7-3 and TRBJ2-1; 7 bases are a match to TRBD2. The germline gives CDR1 SGHTA, CDR2 FQGTGA. The CDR3 consists of 14 residues. V dropped 6 bases and J dropped 1; count of bases not matched to a gene: 3. In DNA, the CDR3 is TGTGCCAGCAGTGTAGCGGGTTCCTACAATGAGCAGTTCTTC. This sequence encodes CASSVAGSYNEQFF.

A few counts support this clone. V and J are TRBV25-1 and TRBJ1-4; the match to TRBD1 covers 7 bases. The V segment lost 4 bases and the J segment 2 bases; nucleotides outside the gene matches: 4. The CDR3 consists of 15 residues. From germline, CDR1 is MGHDK and CDR2 SYGVNS. CDR3 DNA: TGTGCCAGCAGTGGTCGACAGGGCACTAATGAAAAACTGTTTTTT. It encodes CASSGRQGTNEKLFF.

The V call is TRBV18, the J call TRBJ1-4, with D tentatively TRBD1 (6 bases). CDR3 length: 14 residues. The germline V and J ends were trimmed by 3 bases and 7 bases, with 12 bases remaining between them. From germline, CDR1 is KGHSH and CDR2 LQKENI. CDR3 region: CASSPSTGFEKLFF. As DNA, the CDR3 is TGTGCCAGCTCACCTTCGACAGGTTTTGAAAAACTGTTTTTT.

V usage is TRBV19 and J usage is TRBJ1-2; 11 bases are a match to TRBD1. The CDR3 covers 17 residues. The germline V gene has CDR1 LNHDA and CDR2 SQIVND (reference sequence). The V gene end was trimmed by 5 bases and the J gene end by 4 bases; junction bases not matched to a gene: 12. The CDR3 DNA reads as TGTGCCAGTAGTTCACCCGGGACAGGGGGACAAATCTATGGCTACACCTTC. This codes for CASSSPGTGGQIYGYTF.

The J gene is TRBJ2-3, the V gene TRBV2; a possible D gene is TRBD2 (5 bases). V shed 7 bases and J shed 3 bases, with 5 bases lying between them. The CDR3 loop spans 11 amino acids. In germline, CDR1 is SNHLY, CDR2 FYNNEI. The CDR3 DNA reads TGTGCCAGCACGGGAACAGATACGCAGTATTTT. Amino acid sequence: CASTGTDTQYF.

The genes are TRBV6-5 and TRBJ2-6; D call uncertain. The V end was cut by 6 bases, the J end by 0 bases, with 9 bases between. Germline V gives CDR1 MNHEY, CDR2 SVGAGI. The CDR3 loop spans 15 amino acids. In nucleotides, the CDR3 is TGTGCCAGCAGGCGAGATTACTCTGGGGCCAACGTCCTGACTTTC. Translated, it gives CASRRDYSGANVLTF.

This chain connects TRBV7-9 to TRBJ2-3; D remains unclear. The ends were cut back, 5 bases at V and 8 bases at J, with 17 bases in the middle. Per germline, CDR1 SEHNR and CDR2 FQNEAQ (reference sequence). This CDR3 is 14 amino acids long. CDR3 in amino acids: CASSEPRAPGTQYF. The CDR3 DNA sequence: TGTGCCAGCAGCGAACCGAGAGCCCCAGGTACGCAGTATTTT.

Written as DNA, the CDR3 is TGTGCCAGCAGACCTGAATGGGGGACAGGTGATTCCGGGGAGCTGTTTTTT. Translation gives CASRPEWGTGDSGELFF. This chain uses TRBV7-9 with TRBJ2-2; 8 bases agree with TRBD1. CDR3 size: 17 residues. With 6 bases clipped from V and 6 bases from J, the junction kept 15 bases outside the gene matches. The V gene's germline CDR1 is SEHNR and CDR2 FQNEAQ (reference sequence).

The chain recombines TRBV12-5 with TRBJ2-5; D not certain. Germline-derived CDR1 and CDR2 are LGHNT and FRNRAP. The V gene lost 6 bases and the J gene lost 4 bases, with 12 bases spanning the gap. CDR3 length: 13 residues. The CDR3 DNA is TGTGCTAGTGGCACCGGGTGGCCAGAGACCCAGTACTTC. It translates to CASGTGWPETQYF.

This clone was detected once. The J gene is TRBJ1-1, the V gene TRBV7-9, with D hard to call. Germline V gives CDR1 SEHNR, CDR2 FQNEAQ (reference sequence). The CDR3 has 17 residues. Trimming left V 2 bases short and J 3 bases short, with 19 bases between. The CDR3 bases are TGTGCCAGCAGCTTAAATTCGATCGGAGGGATCCACACTGAAGCTTTCTTT. This gives the protein CASSLNSIGGIHTEAFF.